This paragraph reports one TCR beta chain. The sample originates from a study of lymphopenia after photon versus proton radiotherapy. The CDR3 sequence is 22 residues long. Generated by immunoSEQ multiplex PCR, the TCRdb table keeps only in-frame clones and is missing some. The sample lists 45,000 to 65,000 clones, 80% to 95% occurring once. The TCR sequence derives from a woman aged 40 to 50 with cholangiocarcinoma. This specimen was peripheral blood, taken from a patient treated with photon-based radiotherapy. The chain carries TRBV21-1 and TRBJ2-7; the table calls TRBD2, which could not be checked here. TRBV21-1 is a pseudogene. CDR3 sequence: CASSKNGSGEGTSGIFHYEQYF. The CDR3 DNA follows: TGTGCCAGCAGCAAAAATGGATCAGGTGAGGGGACTAGCGGGATATTTCACTACGAGCAGTACTTC.